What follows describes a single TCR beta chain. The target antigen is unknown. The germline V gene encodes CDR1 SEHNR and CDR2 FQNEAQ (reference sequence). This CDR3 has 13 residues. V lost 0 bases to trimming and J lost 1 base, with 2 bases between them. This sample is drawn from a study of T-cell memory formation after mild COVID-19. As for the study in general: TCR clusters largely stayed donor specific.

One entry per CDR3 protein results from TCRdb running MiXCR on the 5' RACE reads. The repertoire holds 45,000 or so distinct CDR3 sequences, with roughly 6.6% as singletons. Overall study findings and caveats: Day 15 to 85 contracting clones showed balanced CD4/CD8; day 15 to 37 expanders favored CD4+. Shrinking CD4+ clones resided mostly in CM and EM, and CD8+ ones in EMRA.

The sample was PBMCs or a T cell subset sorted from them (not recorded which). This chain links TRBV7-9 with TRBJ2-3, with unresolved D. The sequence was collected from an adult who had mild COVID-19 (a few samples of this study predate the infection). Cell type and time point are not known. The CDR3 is CASSLARTDTQYF. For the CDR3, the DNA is TGTGCCAGCAGCTTAGCTCGCACAGATACGCAGTATTTT.